This T cell receptor beta chain was sequenced during a study of cytomegalovirus exposure and HLA in healthy donors (dated by TCRdb to about 2017). Concerning the study at large: According to an earlier analysis of 587 of the donors, about 179 million T cells yielded over 90 million unique TCR beta sequences and around 280 Gb of sequence data. Roughly 290 gigabases of sequencing data and 75 million to 85 million unique TCR sequences made up an early release that covered several hundred HLA-typed donors. Of the 300 to 500 genotyped donors, roughly 80% were placed in the genetic ancestry cluster associated with self-reported Caucasian donors. The study aimed to test whether signatures of past pathogen exposure could be identified by cataloging public T cell receptors. Using immunosequencing, the study profiled T cell repertoires from about 610 subjects and related those repertoires to cytomegalovirus serostatus. Along with the roughly 670-subject first cohort, a separate validation cohort of over a hundred different subjects was used. To predict cytomegalovirus infection status, the study brought together high-throughput TCR immunosequencing, statistical association of individual TCRs with disease status, and machine learning. To study patterns of TCR occurrence, a later analysis re-analyzed previously published TCR beta repertoires from around 670 donors and added high-resolution HLA genotyping. Rather than drawing on any new phenotypic data, the later analysis identified candidate immune exposures from TCR beta sequences and the way those sequences occurred across donors. In an earlier analysis of 500 to 650 of the donors, high-throughput TCR beta sequencing was used to judge whether each TCR beta V gene segment behaved as functional or pseudogenic. Donor age, sex, ethnicity and CMV serostatus were compiled together with the repertoire data. In a later genetic analysis, genome-wide SNP genotypes for about three fifths of the roughly 670 donors were used, and that subset was treated as a discovery cohort. Every repertoire in the discovery cohort had been generated on one and the same sequencing platform. Class I and class II HLA loci were covered by the typing at four-digit resolution. Typing coverage varied by locus: about 620-630 donors for A, B, C, DRB1 and DQB1; more than 500 for DQA1; over 600 for DPA1; more than 450 for DPB1. Because of strong linkage in the cohort, roughly five DR-DQ haplotypes were treated as single units for association and clustering. Among some 400 genotyped donors of the cohort, an average of around 250,000 unique TCR beta nucleotide sequences was sequenced per donor, of which about 18% were non-productive. Broad study findings and their caveats: While some public TCRs were present in many individuals, most TCR sequences turned up only very rarely across donors. Correlated functional status among segregating V segments might be attributable to linkage disequilibrium, but an unknown experimental factor could not be ruled out. Compared with the approximately 670-donor mean, donors in an Asian-associated ancestry cluster had fewer N-insertions in productive TCRs, according to a later genetic analysis. In the study, about 150 TCR beta chains were listed as associated with cytomegalovirus. A further reported finding was that TCR beta sequences accurately predicted the HLA-A and HLA-B alleles for most subjects in the first cohort. In both the original and validation cohorts, the classifier was reported to diagnose cytomegalovirus status with high specificity and sensitivity. For the cohort, immune exposure information was limited to CMV serostatus. When HLA alleles, especially DR and DQ, strongly co-occurred, TCR associations were difficult to assign to individual alleles. In a later analysis, the rate of TCR association differed among HLA loci, with DRB1 alleles having the most associated TCRs and HLA-C alleles having the fewest. A few of the identified cytomegalovirus-associated TCR beta chains were confirmed in vitro to be specific for cytomegalovirus antigens. According to a later analysis, parvovirus B19, influenza, CMV and Epstein-Barr virus appeared linked to several top co-occurrence clusters. The 87-base-pair reads could not distinguish some IMGT-functional V segments, including TRBV6-2 and TRBV6-3, so those segments were excluded. Most CMV-associated TCR beta chains appeared to be HLA-restricted in a later analysis, and the HLA associations seemed to be driven largely by CMV exposure. A cluster of highly shared sequence variants was judged likely to be a technical artifact of the sequencing pipeline. Sequencing depth was assumed to be roughly uniform across donors in the presence/absence analyses, though that assumption may not hold. The cohort was sequenced for TCR beta chains only, and without alpha or paired-chain data the features that could be detected were limited. Compared with equally common non-associated chains, HLA-associated TCR beta chains in a later analysis were more clonally expanded and had lower generation probabilities. In an earlier analysis of about 540 of the donors, most TCR beta V segments were observed in productive rearrangements about 87% or about 30% of the time, broadly matching IMGT annotations. According to the authors, the approach could potentially be generalized to other disease states and immunological phenotypes. At a false discovery rate of 0.05, a later analysis linked roughly 17,000 TCR beta sequences to specific HLA alleles. A later genetic analysis associated a missense DCLRE1C variant with V-gene and J-gene trimming of TCR beta chains, and an independent cohort replicated the association. Because HLA typing was unavailable for some donors at each locus, only the typed subset was used in association tests. Because counts were too low, about 18 rarely observed V segments, including chromosome 9 orphons, were excluded from the earlier analysis of under 650 of the donors.

From its cysteine to its phenylalanine, the CDR3 spans 15 amino acids. The entry retains the CDR3 DNA only, 45 bases that are in frame from base 1. Deletion took 6 bases off V and 4 bases off J, with a span of 15 bases between the germline ends. Reading the germline V gene gives CDR1 MDHEN and CDR2 SYDVKM. The cohort was made up of about 670 healthy bone marrow donors. All cohort members were sampled while nominally healthy, although unrecorded immune exposures were likely present. The donor tested CMV seropositive and was one of the 289 seropositive cohort members. A peripheral blood sample was collected from each donor, and TCR beta sequencing was performed on peripheral blood mononuclear cells. Genomic DNA was extracted from the blood cell samples with the Qiagen DNeasy Blood Extraction Kit. Concerning this clone itself: The antigen it recognizes is unknown. Qualities for individual bases were not recorded, and no much larger clone is one base off.

The receptor library was made with the immunoSEQ multiplex PCR assay. The multiplex PCR relied on a mix of 60 forward primers for TCR Vbeta segments and 13 reverse primers for TCR Jbeta segments. The CDR3 region of rearranged TCR beta genes was amplified from genomic DNA by a multiplex PCR assay. Amplified TCR beta libraries were sequenced as 87-base-pair reads on the Illumina HiSeq System. In the authors' own workflow: A later analysis tallied approximately 87 million unique TCR beta chains across the 640 or so repertoires, and some 10 million of those chains were shared by two or more donors. Raw reads were error-corrected and collapsed into unique sequences by a nearest-neighbor algorithm in which closely related sequences were merged to remove PCR and sequencing errors. V, D and J gene segments were assigned by aligning CDR3 sequences to IMGT reference sequences. Each retained sequence needed at least a six-nucleotide match to both a V gene segment and a J gene segment. Rearrangements were called productive when the CDR3 lacked stop codons and stayed in frame with V and J; all others were non-productive. Following IMGT convention, CDR3 was defined as the stretch from the second conserved V-encoded cysteine up to the conserved J-encoded phenylalanine. The earlier analysis of approximately 500 of the donors excluded sequences that lacked an unambiguous match to a single V gene segment. In an earlier analysis of approximately 610 of the donors, V segments were called functional above 56.7% productive rearrangements and were called segregating when the between-donor standard deviation exceeded 5%. To diagnose cytomegalovirus status from the catalog of TCR beta chain sequences, a statistical classification framework was built. In a later analysis, V and J genes were assigned by comparing TCR nucleotide sequences against IMGT/GENE-DB human TR gene sequences. The TCRdist pipeline was used in a later analysis to assign CDR3 sequences and most-parsimonious VDJ recombination scenarios. In a later analysis, each TCR beta chain was defined by its CDR3 amino acid sequence together with its V-gene family, and reads without a unique V-gene family were excluded. In a later analysis, approximately 640 highly shared, low-generation-probability nucleotide sequences were removed to address suspected cross-contamination and a sequencing artifact. In a later analysis, a clonal expansion index was calculated for each public chain from normalized within-repertoire ranks of inferred template counts. In a later analysis, generation probabilities were computed with a VDJ recombination model fitted to out-of-frame rearrangements, and the resulting probabilities were checked against IGoR. In a later analysis, TCR-TCR, TCR-HLA and TCR-CMV co-occurrence was scored with hypergeometric tests, and a repertoire-size bias correction was applied to TCR pairs. In a later analysis, false discovery rates were estimated by permuting HLA or CMV assignments 20 times. In a later analysis, co-occurring TCRs were grouped using DBSCAN, with TCRdist sequence similarity added in when clustering inside HLA-allele-positive subsets. For co-occurrence clustering, repertoires with fewer than 30,000 or more than 120,000 public chains were excluded, along with five repertoires with anomalous nucleotide sharing. This immuneACCESS table, as held by TCRdb, lists in-frame sequences with V and J called but not all clones. Of the missing ones, under half trace to an unresolved V gene in checked studies; the others have no known cause. V and J calls and clone size come straight from that table; D and trimming were deduced from the DNA. The sample table lists about 120,000 clones, under 90% of them with a count of one. About 10% of the sample goes to the ten largest clones.

The sample taken for sequencing was PBMCs. The V and J segments used are TRBV28 and TRBJ1-4; TRBD1 is a possible D gene, resting on 6 matching bases. This clonotype was obtained from a female donor in good health and CMV-seropositive. The encoded CDR3 is CASSLGGANNEKLFF. In nucleotide form, the sequence is TGTGCCAGCAGCCTTGGGGGGGCTAATAATGAAAAACTGTTTTTT.